This TCR beta chain was profiled in a study of blood T cell repertoires in COVID-19. Study overall: Sources were T cells, B-cell-depleted T cells, or PBMCs; the material itself was cDNA or gDNA.

This table comes from immunoSEQ multiplex PCR, and its TCRdb copy is limited to in-frame clones, with some not included. The table records 79,000 or so clones, 85% of them present only once. The Seattle site enrolled patients during active infection and followed them longitudinally. Source material: peripheral blood. The source of this sequence is a man in his 60s with COVID-19, enrolled during active disease.

The chain's CDR3 is CASSYGSSGLYNEQFF. CDR3 nucleotide sequence: TGTGCCAGCAGTTACGGTTCTAGCGGGCTCTACAATGAGCAGTTCTTC. This sequence joins TRBV6-6 and TRBJ2-1, with 8 bases matching TRBD2. CDR1 is MNHNY, CDR2 SVGAGI, per germline (reference sequence). The J segment lost 3 bases and the V segment lost 2 bases, leaving 6 bases of the junction unmatched. The CDR3 has 16 amino acids.